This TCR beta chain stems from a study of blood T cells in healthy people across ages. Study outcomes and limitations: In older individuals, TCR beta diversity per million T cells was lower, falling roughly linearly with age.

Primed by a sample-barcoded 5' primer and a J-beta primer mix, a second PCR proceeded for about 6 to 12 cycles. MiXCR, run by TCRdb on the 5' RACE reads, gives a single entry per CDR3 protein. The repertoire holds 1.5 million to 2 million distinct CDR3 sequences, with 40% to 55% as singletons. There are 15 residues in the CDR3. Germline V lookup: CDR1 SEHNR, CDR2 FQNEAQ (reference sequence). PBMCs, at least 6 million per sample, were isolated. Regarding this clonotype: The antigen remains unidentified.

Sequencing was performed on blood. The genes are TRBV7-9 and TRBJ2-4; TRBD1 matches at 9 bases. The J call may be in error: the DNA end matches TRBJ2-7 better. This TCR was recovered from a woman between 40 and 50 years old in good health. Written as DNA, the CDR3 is TGTGCCAGCAGCTTACATGTCGGGACAGGGAACGAGCAGTACTTC. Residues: CASSLHVGTGNEQYF.